This T cell receptor (beta chain) was captured by sequencing in a study of T-cell reconstitution after alpha-beta-depleted transplantation in children. With 0 bases removed from V and 0 bases from J, the gap between germline ends came to 8 bases. The CDR3 runs to 16 residues. Germline V lookup: CDR1 MNHEY, CDR2 SVGAGI. Preparing the TCRbeta library involved the use of unique molecular identifiers. Via MiXCR, TCRdb re-called the PCR reads, giving one row per CDR3 protein. Here the sample spans roughly 500,000 distinct CDR3 sequences, around a third being singletons. This clonotype was found a few times.

The sequencing used PBMCs from the stem cell graft donor, collected from the stem cell graft. This clonotype originated in a human donor who donated a stem cell graft to a child with aplastic anemia. This chain uses TRBV6-5 with TRBJ1-4; D gene ambiguous. The CDR3, as DNA: TGTGCCAGCAGTTACTCAGGCCATACAACTAATGAAAAACTGTTTTTT. It translates to CASSYSGHTTNEKLFF.